This T cell receptor beta chain emerged from a study of cytomegalovirus exposure and HLA in healthy donors. In the study overall: Under 90% of roughly 430 genotyped donors fell in the Caucasian-associated ancestry cluster. Study-level results: Most TCR sequences showed up rarely, but some public TCRs showed up in many donors. Association of a missense DCLRE1C variant with TCR beta V- and J-gene trimming was reported in a later analysis. Testing in vitro showed three CMV-associated chains specific for CMV antigens.

PCR amplification relied on 60 Vbeta primers (plus 13 Jbeta primers). The assay was immunoSEQ multiplex PCR, and TCRdb's table has in-frame clones only and misses some. The repertoire holds around 160,000 clones, with about three quarters as singletons. Concerning this clone itself: Its antigen is undetermined.

Trimming took off 0 bases at V and 4 bases at J, with 10 bases between the two ends. Germline loops: CDR1 SGDLS, CDR2 YYNGEE. CDR3 length equals 14 residues. V and J are TRBV9 and TRBJ1-2, with D perhaps TRBD1 (5 bases). The sample taken for sequencing was PBMCs. This sequence was found in a man aged 45-65 years in good health and CMV-seropositive. The CDR3 nucleotides read TGTGCCAGCAGCGTAGAAGGGGCCTTCTATGGCTACACCTTC. This gives the protein CASSVEGAFYGYTF.